This is a list of T cell receptor beta chains from one sample in a study of radiation and T cells in renal cell carcinoma. Using immunoSEQ multiplex PCR, the repertoire was profiled, and TCRdb retains in-frame clones only, with some absent. The table has 100,000 to 150,000 clones, about four fifths seen once. This specimen was blood, taken from a patient whose treatment included radiotherapy and nephrectomy. The receptor source for this set is a man in his fifties with renal cell carcinoma. Both conserved end residues are part of each CDR3. D genes are given only for firm matches. Clone size, where shown, is once, few, many, or a class for clones that have expanded.

v_gene,abundance,j_gene,d_gene,CDR3nt,CDR3aa
TRBV6-1,-,TRBJ2-2,-,TGTGCCACCAGTCGGTCCGAGGGCGCGGCCGGGGAGCTGTTTTTT,CATSRSEGAAGELFF
TRBV9,-,TRBJ2-7,-,TGTGCCAGCAGCGTGAAACACGCCGAGCAGTACTTC,CASSVKHAEQYF
TRBV5-5,few,TRBJ1-5,-,TGTGCCAGCAGCTGGGGGGAGATTCACCAGCCCCAGCATTTT,CASSWGEIHQPQHF
TRBV14,-,TRBJ2-5,TRBD2,TGTGCCAGCAGCCAAGATAGGACTAGCGAACTGGAGACCCAGTACTTC,CASSQDRTSELETQYF
TRBV9,-,TRBJ1-2,-,TGTGCCAGCAGCGTCCCAGGAATAAGGTATGGCTACACCTTC,CASSVPGIRYGYTF
TRBV9,-,TRBJ2-1,TRBD2,TGTGCCAGCAGTGAGACTAGCTCGGTGACACCTGAGCAGTTCTTC,CASSETSSVTPEQFF
TRBV5-1,-,TRBJ1-1,-,TGCGCCAGCAGCTTGGTGGGGGCGACTGAAGCTTTCTTT,CASSLVGATEAFF
TRBV7-9,-,TRBJ1-2,-,TGTGCCAGCAGCCCAACAGGGAAAGGCGGCTATGGCTACACCTTC,CASSPTGKGGYGYTF
TRBV7-9,-,TRBJ1-2,-,TGTGCCAGCAGCCCGCAGCTCACTACTGGCTACACCTTC,CASSPQLTTGYTF
TRBV15,once,TRBJ1-2,TRBD1,TGTGCCACCAGCAGAGGGGGACAGGGGGCTAACTATGGCTACACCTTC,CATSRGGQGANYGYTF
TRBV5-1,-,TRBJ2-3,TRBD2,TGCGCCAGCAGCGGAGGGGACTACACAGATACGCAGTATTTT,CASSGGDYTDTQYF
TRBV7-2,once,TRBJ2-3,TRBD2,TGTGCCAGCAGCTTGCTAGCGGGAAGCACAGATACGCAGTATTTT,CASSLLAGSTDTQYF
TRBV9,-,TRBJ2-7,TRBD2,TGTGCCAGCAGCGTAGGGTCGGGGGGTGAGCAGTACTTC,CASSVGSGGEQYF
TRBV2,-,TRBJ2-7,TRBD2,TGTGCCAGCAGGGGGACTAGCAGCTCCTACGAGCAGTACTTC,CASRGTSSSYEQYF
TRBV7-8,-,TRBJ2-1,TRBD2,TGTGCCAGCAGCCTAGCGGTCAATGAGCAGTTCTTC,CASSLAVNEQFF
TRBV4-1,-,TRBJ2-1,TRBD2,TGCGCCAGCAGCCAACTAGCGGGAGGGGGAGATGAGCAGTTCTTC,CASSQLAGGGDEQFF